A single sample is the source of the 22 T cell receptor beta chains below, sequenced in a study of identifying expanded T cells in peripheral blood. The assay was immunoSEQ multiplex PCR, and TCRdb's table has in-frame clones only and misses some. The sample yields over 100,000 clones, 88% seen once. Sequenced: blood. All receptors derive from a person aged 18 to 69 in good health.

V is TRBV5-1 and J is TRBJ1-4; no clear D gene. This CDR3 has 16 residues. Germline-derived CDR1 and CDR2 are SGHRS and YFSETQ. Trimming left V 4 bases short and J 4 bases short, with 17 bases between. The CDR3 nucleotides read TGCGCCAGCAGCATCGGAGGGAGACCGGGTAATGAAAAACTGTTTTTT. Translating it yields CASSIGGRPGNEKLFF.

The gene calls are TRBV19 and TRBJ1-2; D gene ambiguous. Germline lookup yields CDR1 LNHDA and CDR2 SQIVND (reference sequence). V was shortened by 4 bases and J by 5 bases, with 8 bases between the two germline ends. The CDR3 length is 12 residues. The CDR3 DNA reads as TGTGCCAGTAGTACCCTTAGGTATGGCTACACCTTC. This translates into CASSTLRYGYTF. The whole variable domain, filled in from reference TRBV19 and TRBJ1-2, reads DGGITQSPKYLFRKEGQNVTLSCEQNLNHDAMYWYRQDPGQGLRLIYYSQIVNDFQKGDIAEGYSVSREKKESFPLTVTSAQKNPTAFYLCASSTLRYGYTFGSGTRLTVV.

The genes are TRBV11-2 and TRBJ1-1; 8 bases line up with TRBD1. The CDR3 length is 16 residues. Germline CDR1 and CDR2: SGHAT and FQNNGV. J was trimmed by 3 bases and V by 1 base; bases with no gene match: 7. CDR3 DNA sequence: TGTGCCAGCAGCTTAGGGCAGGGGGCGAAGGACACTGAAGCTTTCTTT. Translating gives CASSLGQGAKDTEAFF. Full variable domain (missing parts from reference TRBV11-2 and TRBJ1-1): EAGVAQSPRYKIIEKRQSVAFWCNPISGHATLYWYQQILGQGPKLLIQFQNNGVVDDSQLPKDRFSAERLKGVDSTLKIQPAKLEDSAVYLCASSLGQGAKDTEAFFGQGTRLTVV.

This clone was found a few times. This chain joins TRBV19 and TRBJ1-2; D might be TRBD1 (6 bases). Germline V gives CDR1 LNHDA, CDR2 SQIVND (reference sequence). The CDR3 runs to 17 residues. The germline V and J ends were trimmed by 8 bases and 4 bases, with 26 bases remaining between them. The CDR3 reads CASALPASGGRLYGYTF. In nucleotides, the CDR3 is TGTGCCAGTGCCCTCCCAGCGTCGGGGGGGCGCCTCTATGGCTACACCTTC.

This clone was counted a few times. The V and J genes are TRBV29-1 and TRBJ1-1, with 8 bases matching TRBD1. V lost 4 bases and J lost 6; bases outside the gene matches: 4. Germline CDR1 and CDR2: SQVTM and ANQGSEA. This CDR3 comprises 12 residues. This CDR3 is CSVGRTGSEAFF. The CDR3 DNA reads as TGCAGCGTTGGACGGACAGGGTCTGAAGCTTTCTTT.

The rearrangement joins TRBV5-1 to TRBJ2-7; 12 nucleotides match TRBD2. CDR3 length: 15 residues. Losses at the gene ends were 4 bases for V and 6 bases for J; bases not matched to a gene: 8. The germline V gene encodes CDR1 SGHRS and CDR2 YFSETQ. Written as DNA, the CDR3 is TGCGCCAGCAGCCCCCCAGGACTAGCGGGAAGCGAGCAGTACTTC. Amino acid sequence: CASSPPGLAGSEQYF.

The CDR3, as DNA: TGCGCCAGCAGCTTACTAGTGGGGCAAGATACGCAGTATTTT. It is translated as CASSLLVGQDTQYF. The V and J genes are TRBV5-1 and TRBJ2-3, with D possibly called TRBD1 or TRBD2 (5 bases each). There are 14 residues in the CDR3. Trimming removed 2 bases at V and 5 bases at J, with 12 bases between. Germline CDR1 SGHRS, CDR2 YFSETQ.

The J gene is TRBJ1-2, the V gene TRBV6-1; D might be TRBD1 (5 bases). The CDR3 has 14 residues. The V and J ends lost 2 bases and 1 base respectively, with 8 bases between them. Germline assignment: CDR1 MNHNS and CDR2 SASEGT. The DNA for the CDR3 is TGTGCCAGCAGTGAATCGACAGTTAACTATGGCTACACCTTC. This gives the protein CASSESTVNYGYTF.

The gene calls are TRBV6-5 and TRBJ1-1; the D gene is possibly TRBD1 (5 bases). The CDR3 is made up of 15 amino acids. Germline CDR1 MNHEY, CDR2 SVGAGI. Trimming stripped 1 base from V and 2 bases from J, with 11 bases between. CDR3 sequence (DNA): TGTGCCAGCAGTTACTGGGGGACGACAAACACTGAAGCTTTCTTT. Its translation is CASSYWGTTNTEAFF.

V and J are TRBV19 and TRBJ2-4; D may be TRBD1 or TRBD2 (5 bases each). There are 14 residues in the CDR3. V dropped 7 bases and J dropped 9 bases, with 19 bases sitting between them. Germline CDR1 is LNHDA and CDR2 is SQIVND (reference sequence). In DNA form, the CDR3 reads TGTGCCAGTACGCCTCCGGGGCCCACGTCCATTCAGTACTTC. This sequence encodes CASTPPGPTSIQYF. The variable domain in full, completed from reference TRBV19 and TRBJ2-4, reads DGGITQSPKYLFRKEGQNVTLSCEQNLNHDAMYWYRQDPGQGLRLIYYSQIVNDFQKGDIAEGYSVSREKKESFPLTVTSAQKNPTAFYLCASTPPGPTSIQYFGAGTRLSVL.

This clone has just one count. The chain has TRBV11-1 and TRBJ1-1, with D possibly TRBD1 on 5 matching bases. The V gene lost 4 bases and the J gene lost 1 base, with 16 bases spanning the gap. The CDR3 consists of 16 residues. Germline loops: CDR1 SGHAT, CDR2 FQDESV (reference sequence). CDR3 nucleotides: TGTGCCAGCAGCTACCCCCGGGGACTGAAGAACACTGAAGCTTTCTTT. Its translation is CASSYPRGLKNTEAFF. The full variable domain, rest sourced from reference TRBV11-1 and TRBJ1-1, is EAEVAQSPRYKITEKSQAVAFWCDPISGHATLYWYRQILGQGPELLVQFQDESVVDDSQLPKDRFSAERLKGVDSTLKIQPAELGDSAMYLCASSYPRGLKNTEAFFGQGTRLTVV.

The chain combines TRBV9 with TRBJ1-4; 9 nucleotides agree with TRBD1. Trimming removed 3 bases from V and 2 bases from J; junction bases left unmatched: 8. Per germline, CDR1 SGDLS and CDR2 YYNGEE. The CDR3 is 17 residues long. CDR3 in DNA: TGTGCCAGCAGCGGCGGACAGGGGCTCGCCACTAATGAAAAACTGTTTTTT. This sequence encodes CASSGGQGLATNEKLFF. The complete variable domain, with remaining parts taken from reference TRBV9 and TRBJ1-4, reads DSGVTQTPKHLITATGQRVTLRCSPRSGDLSVYWYQQSLDQGLQFLIQYYNGEERAKGNILERFSAQQFPDLHSELNLSSLELGDSALYFCASSGGQGLATNEKLFFGSGTQLSVL.

This chain uses TRBV19 with TRBJ2-7; 9 nucleotides align to TRBD1. J gave up 5 bases and V 9 bases, and 5 bases lay outside the gene matches. Germline CDR1 and CDR2: LNHDA and SQIVND (reference sequence). The CDR3 is 12 residues long. The CDR3 region is CASSGQGHEQYF. CDR3 sequence (DNA): TGTGCCAGCTCGGGACAGGGCCACGAGCAGTACTTC.

The CDR3 sequence: CASSQGGIANVLTF. The CDR3 nucleotides are TGCGCCAGCAGCCAAGGGGGGATAGCCAACGTCCTGACTTTC. The V call is TRBV4-1, the J call TRBJ2-6; D is tentatively TRBD1 or TRBD2 (5 bases each). Trimming cost V 1 base and J 7 bases, with 8 bases left between them. CDR3 length: 14 amino acids. CDR1 is MGHRA and CDR2 is YSYEKL in the germline V gene.

This chain uses TRBV27 with TRBJ2-1; 12 bases agree with TRBD1. The junction had 2 bases not matched to a gene; V was cut back by 0 bases and J by 2 bases. Germline assignment: CDR1 MNHEY and CDR2 SMNVEV (reference sequence). CDR3 length: 17 residues. The CDR3 region has the DNA TGTGCCAGCAGTTTATCGGGGACAGGGGGCGCCTACAATGAGCAGTTCTTC. Translated, it gives CASSLSGTGGAYNEQFF.

This rearrangement joins TRBV19 to TRBJ2-7; 10 bases agree with TRBD2. The CDR3 covers 15 residues. Germline values: CDR1 LNHDA, CDR2 SQIVND (reference sequence). Trimming at V came to 6 bases and at J to 3 bases, leaving 8 bases not matched to a gene. The CDR3 nucleotides read TGTGCCAGTAGACGAAGCGGACTAGCGGACTACGAGCAGTACTTC. Its translation: CASRRSGLADYEQYF. Full variable domain (remainder filled in from reference TRBV19 and TRBJ2-7): DGGITQSPKYLFRKEGQNVTLSCEQNLNHDAMYWYRQDPGQGLRLIYYSQIVNDFQKGDIAEGYSVSREKKESFPLTVTSAQKNPTAFYLCASRRSGLADYEQYFGPGTRLTVT.

The V call is TRBV16, the J call TRBJ2-1; D may match TRBD1 or TRBD2 (7 bases each). The CDR3 consists of 15 residues. V was trimmed by 4 bases and J by 3 bases, leaving 13 bases between them. Per germline, CDR1 KGHSY and CDR2 FQNENV. CDR3 amino acids: CASSPGGGLYNEQFF. CDR3 DNA: TGTGCCAGCAGCCCAGGGGGGGGACTCTACAATGAGCAGTTCTTC.

V gene TRBV7-9 combines with J gene TRBJ2-3; D might be TRBD1 (6 bases). The CDR3 is 15 amino acids. V lost 4 bases to trimming and J lost 2 bases, with 13 bases between them. Germline V gene lookup returns CDR1 SEHNR and CDR2 FQNEAQ (reference sequence). The CDR3 DNA follows: TGTGCCAGCAGCTCAGGACAGCTCCTCACAGATACGCAGTATTTT. This gives the protein CASSSGQLLTDTQYF.

The rearrangement uses TRBV6-5 and TRBJ2-3; perhaps D is TRBD1 or TRBD2 (5 bases each). V lost 4 bases to trimming and J lost 2 bases, with 10 bases between them. CDR3 size: 14 residues. Germline V lookup: CDR1 MNHEY, CDR2 SVGAGI. CDR3 sequence: CASSSLGPTDTQYF. The CDR3 coding sequence is TGTGCCAGCAGTTCTTTGGGACCCACAGATACGCAGTATTTT.

J is TRBJ1-1 and V is TRBV2; D is possibly TRBD1 (6 bases). Trimming took off 6 bases at V and 4 bases at J, with 18 bases between the two ends. The CDR3 totals 15 residues. Germline V lookup: CDR1 SNHLY, CDR2 FYNNEI. DNA for the CDR3: TGTGCCAGCAGGGAGCCGTGGGACACCTCCACTGAAGCTTTCTTT. This translates into CASREPWDTSTEAFF.

V is TRBV9 and J is TRBJ2-7, with a tentative D call TRBD2 (6 bases). Germline values: CDR1 SGDLS, CDR2 YYNGEE. Deletions cut 0 bases from V and 4 bases from J, with 17 bases between. This CDR3 spans 16 amino acids. The CDR3 DNA is TGTGCCAGCAGCGTAGCCCCTGGCGGGATCAATTACGAGCAGTACTTC. It encodes CASSVAPGGINYEQYF.

The genes are TRBV5-1 and TRBJ1-1; 8 bases agree with TRBD1. V gave up 2 bases and J gave up 4 bases; unmatched junction bases: 4. Germline values: CDR1 SGHRS, CDR2 YFSETQ. This CDR3 has 14 residues. CDR3 coding DNA: TGCGCCAGCAGCTTCGGACAGGGAGGCACTGAAGCTTTCTTT. As protein: CASSFGQGGTEAFF.